Sequencing of this T cell receptor beta chain was carried out in a study of T cell responses to AZD1222 COVID-19 vaccine. Germline values: CDR1 SGHRS, CDR2 YFSETQ. V dropped 0 bases and J dropped 4 bases, with 10 bases sitting between them. The CDR3 runs to 14 residues. The protocol was immunoSEQ multiplex PCR, while the TCRdb copy is restricted to in-frame clones and leaves out a portion. The sample lists tens of thousands of clones; approximately 84% were seen once. The sequence was obtained from an adult in good health. This specimen was peripheral blood, taken on day 0 of AZD1222 vaccination. This chain connects TRBV5-1 to TRBJ1-1; possibly TRBD1 for D (6 bases). CDR3 sequence reads: CASSLDRAGTEAFF. CDR3 bases: TGCGCCAGCAGCTTGGACAGGGCGGGCACTGAAGCTTTCTTT.